This T cell receptor (beta chain) was sequenced during a study of T cell repertoires in cytomegalovirus infection. Study-level background: Based on public TCR beta signatures, there were indications of CMV infection and of a matching HLA type. Study outcomes and limitations: It was HLA-C-restricted CMV-specific TCR beta clonotypes that dominated the response ex vivo. Individuals carrying CMV plus the relevant HLA were identified by cumulative frequency of public TCR beta families.

The germline V gene encodes CDR1 SGHDT and CDR2 YYEEEE. V trimming: 3 bases; J trimming: 0 bases; junction bases outside the gene matches: 14. The CDR3 totals 19 residues. Of note for this clonotype: Its antigen is as yet unknown.

TCRdb ran MiXCR on the reads and lists one entry per CDR3 protein. The data contain some 180,000 distinct CDR3 sequences, about a sixth of them singletons. Sequencing was carried out using CD8+ T cells from PBMCs. The chain couples TRBV5-6 to TRBJ2-3; TRBD1 matches 9 bases. This clonotype was sampled from a human donor in good health (CMV status not recorded). Some clones in this sample may be carry-over from other donors' samples. The CDR3, as DNA: TGTGCCAGCAGCTCTCGTCCCGGGACAGGGACCTACAGCACAGATACGCAGTATTTT. Its protein is CASSSRPGTGTYSTDTQYF.